One and the same sample provided the 21 T cell receptor beta chains below, sequenced in a study of cytomegalovirus exposure and HLA in healthy donors. Both 60 Vbeta primers and 13 Jbeta primers went into the PCR. This table comes from immunoSEQ multiplex PCR, and its TCRdb copy is limited to in-frame clones, with some not included. The sample holds 310,000 or so clones, roughly 90% seen once. Sequences were obtained from PBMCs. The receptors derive from a woman aged 18 to 35 in good health and CMV-seronegative.

The chain uses TRBV21-1 and TRBJ1-6; TRBD1 is taken as the D call from the table, unchecked against the DNA. TRBV21-1 is assigned pseudogene status. The CDR3 totals 18 residues. The CDR3 reads CASSKEERPGTYNSPLHF. CDR3 bases: TGTGCCAGCAGCAAAGAAGAAAGGCCAGGGACCTATAATTCACCCCTCCACTTT.

This chain joins TRBV4-2 and TRBJ2-1; 13 bases line up with TRBD2. CDR3 length: 17 residues. CDR1 LGHNA and CDR2 YNFKEQ come from the germline V gene. The V gene end was trimmed by 2 bases and the J gene end by 3 bases; junction bases not matched to a gene: 4. CDR3 sequence reads: CASSQTTSGGYYNEQFF. CDR3 nucleotide sequence: TGTGCCAGCAGCCAAACGACTAGCGGGGGGTACTACAATGAGCAGTTCTTC.

In nucleotides, the CDR3 is TGCGCCAGCCTCACCGGGACAGCTATTCGATACTATAATTCACCCCTCCACTTT. The encoded protein is CASLTGTAIRYYNSPLHF. This chain links TRBV5-1 with TRBJ1-6, with 7 bases fitting TRBD1. This CDR3 is built from 18 residues. V trimming: 7 bases; J trimming: 3 bases; junction bases outside the gene matches: 16. The germline gives CDR1 SGHRS, CDR2 YFSETQ.

The DNA for the CDR3 is TGTGCCAGCAGCTTAAAATTGACAGCAATAAACGTAGGAGCTTTCTTT. The encoded protein is CASSLKLTAINVGAFF. V is TRBV5-8 and J is TRBJ1-1; the D gene is possibly TRBD1 (5 bases). Trimming took 2 bases from V and 10 from J, leaving 24 bases between them. Looked up from germline, CDR1 is SGHTS and CDR2 is YDEGEE. The CDR3 sequence is 16 residues long.

The chain recombines TRBV7-2 with TRBJ1-1, with no clear D. Trimming removed 5 bases from V and 10 bases from J, with 14 bases in between. CDR1 and CDR2 from the germline V gene are SGHTA and FQGNSA. This CDR3 region has 12 residues. This chain's CDR3 is CASSLPGLTAFF. The CDR3, as DNA: TGTGCCAGCAGCCTACCGGGTCTCACAGCTTTCTTT.

The chain joins TRBV18 to TRBJ2-7; possible D gene TRBD2, 6 bases. Germline loops: CDR1 KGHSH, CDR2 LQKENI. This CDR3 is built from 14 residues. V lost 3 bases to trimming and J lost 3 bases, with 12 bases between them. CDR3 bases: TGTGCCAGCTCACCTGGGGGGACCGGCTACGAGCAGTACTTC. This gives the protein CASSPGGTGYEQYF.

The rearrangement links TRBV30 to TRBJ1-3, with 8 nucleotides matching TRBD1. The CDR3 sequence is 15 residues long. Germline lookup yields CDR1 GTSNPN and CDR2 SVGIG (reference sequence). With V trimmed by 1 base and J by 4 bases, 6 bases remained unmatched. DNA for the CDR3: TGTGCCTGGAGTGGGGACAGGTTGCCCGGAAACACCATATATTTT. It translates to CAWSGDRLPGNTIYF. Full variable domain (rest looked up from reference TRBV30 and TRBJ1-3): SQTIHQWPATLVQPVGSPLSLECTVEGTSNPNLYWYRQAAGRGLQLLFYSVGIGQISSEVPQNLSASRPQDRQFILSSKKLLLSDSGFYLCAWSGDRLPGNTIYFGEGSWLTVV.

The chain couples TRBV2 to TRBJ2-2, with 7 nucleotides matching TRBD1. Germline values: CDR1 SNHLY, CDR2 FYNNEI. Unmatched junction bases numbered 6, after V lost 6 bases and J lost 2 bases. This CDR3 comprises 15 residues. This chain's CDR3 is CASRVGTVNTGELFF. The DNA of the CDR3 is TGTGCCAGCAGGGTTGGGACAGTCAACACCGGGGAGCTGTTTTTT.

The V and J genes are TRBV2 and TRBJ2-7, with D perhaps matching TRBD1 (6 bases). CDR1 and CDR2 (germline): SNHLY, FYNNEI. V lost 3 bases and J lost 0, with 9 bases in between. There are 14 residues in the CDR3. In DNA, the CDR3 is TGTGCCAGCAGTGACAGGACAGCCTCCTACGAGCAGTACTTC. Amino acid sequence: CASSDRTASYEQYF.

Written as DNA, the CDR3 is TGTGCCAGCAGCGCTGGGGACAGGGGCGCGGAGCAGCCCCAGCATTTT. Translated, it gives CASSAGDRGAEQPQHF. The chain joins TRBV9 to TRBJ1-5; 10 nucleotides agree with TRBD1. The CDR3 length is 16 residues. The trim removed 3 bases at V and 7 bases at J, leaving 10 bases unmatched. CDR1 is SGDLS, CDR2 YYNGEE, per germline.

This clone was detected a few times. J is TRBJ2-7 and V is TRBV2; 7 bases map to TRBD1. Trimming removed 11 bases from V and 2 bases from J; junction bases left unmatched: 9. The CDR3 totals 13 residues. Per germline, CDR1 SNHLY and CDR2 FYNNEI. This chain's CDR3 is CASHSTGPYEQYF. The CDR3 nucleotides are TGTGCCTCCCATTCGACAGGGCCCTACGAGCAGTACTTC. Full variable domain (outside the CDR3, taken from reference TRBV2 and TRBJ2-7): EPEVTQTPSHQVTQMGQEVILRCVPISNHLYFYWYRQILGQKVEFLVSFYNNEISEKSEIFDDQFSVERPDGSNFTLKIRSTKLEDSAMYFCASHSTGPYEQYFGPGTRLTVT.

The chain carries TRBV6-1 and TRBJ2-2, with 8 bases fitting TRBD1. The ends lost 10 bases at V and 3 bases at J; junction bases unmatched: 10. Germline lookup yields CDR1 MNHNS and CDR2 SASEGT. The CDR3 is made up of 15 amino acids. CDR3 sequence (DNA): TGTGCCACTCCCGCCGGGACAGGTGACACCGGGGAGCTGTTTTTT. Translation gives CATPAGTGDTGELFF.

V gene TRBV27 combines with J gene TRBJ2-5, with TRBD2 as a possible D gene (6 bases). V was cut by 6 bases and J by 3 bases, with 11 bases left in between. Germline CDR1 is MNHEY and CDR2 is SMNVEV (reference sequence). The length of the CDR3 is 13 residues. DNA for the CDR3: TGTGCCAGCAGACCTGGGACTGAAGAGACCCAGTACTTC. Translation gives CASRPGTEETQYF.

V is TRBV9 and J is TRBJ1-1; TRBD1 might be the D (6 bases). Germline V gene data show CDR1 as SGDLS and CDR2 as YYNGEE. V lost 2 bases, J lost 1 base, and 9 bases lay in between. The CDR3 runs 14 residues. In DNA, the CDR3 is TGTGCCAGCAGCGTTGACAGGACGAACACTGAAGCTTTCTTT. This codes for CASSVDRTNTEAFF.

This chain connects TRBV5-6 to TRBJ2-1; D perhaps matches TRBD1 (6 bases). This CDR3 is built from 16 residues. V was clipped by 3 bases and J by 0 bases, with 13 bases between them. The germline V gene encodes CDR1 SGHDT and CDR2 YYEEEE. The CDR3 spells CASSYPTGFSYNEQFF. For the CDR3, the DNA is TGTGCCAGCAGCTACCCGACAGGTTTCTCCTACAATGAGCAGTTCTTC.

The chain links TRBV2 to TRBJ2-7, with 12 bases lining up with TRBD1. V lost 3 bases to trimming and J lost 5 bases; unmatched junction nucleotides: 2. Germline CDR1 is SNHLY and CDR2 is FYNNEI. This CDR3 region has 14 residues. The CDR3 coding sequence is TGTGCCAGCAGTGAGGGACAGGGGGCCCACGAGCAGTACTTC. The encoded protein is CASSEGQGAHEQYF.

In DNA, the CDR3 is TGTGCCAGCAGCCCTGATGGCCTCCGTATAGGCTACACCTTC. Encoded protein: CASSPDGLRIGYTF. The V gene is TRBV7-2, the J gene TRBJ1-2; no reliable D call. The germline CDR1 and CDR2 sequences are SGHTA and FQGNSA. V lost 5 bases to trimming and J lost 8 bases, with 18 bases between them. The CDR3 is 14 amino acids.

The chain carries TRBV18 and TRBJ2-7; D possibly corresponds to TRBD1 (5 bases). The CDR3 spans 12 residues. Germline CDR1 reads KGHSH; CDR2 reads LQKENI. Trimming pared 3 bases from V and 5 bases from J, leaving 8 bases between. CDR3 sequence reads: CASSPIGDEQYF. The CDR3 coding sequence is TGTGCCAGCTCACCCATAGGGGACGAGCAGTACTTC.

The chain recombines TRBV12-5 with TRBJ1-1, with TRBD1 identical over 7 bases. The CDR3 is 13 amino acids. Germline V CDR1 and CDR2: LGHNT, FRNRAP. The V and J ends lost 7 bases and 1 base, in that order; junction bases with no gene match: 3. The DNA of the CDR3 is TGTGCTAGTGCCCGGACAGGGAACACTGAAGCTTTCTTT. It yields the protein CASARTGNTEAFF. Supplemented by reference TRBV12-5 and TRBJ1-1, the full variable domain reads DARVTQTPRHKVTEMGQEVTMRCQPILGHNTVFWYRQTMMQGLELLAYFRNRAPLDDSGMPKDRFSAEMPDATLATLKIQPSEPRDSAVYFCASARTGNTEAFFGQGTRLTVV.

The gene calls are TRBV25-1 and TRBJ1-6, with TRBD1 identical over 12 bases. Germline V gives CDR1 MGHDK, CDR2 SYGVNS. Trimming at V came to 4 bases and at J to 6 bases, leaving 1 base not matched to a gene. The CDR3 is 15 amino acids. The CDR3 loop is CASSGGQGANSPLHF. In nucleotides, the CDR3 is TGTGCCAGCAGTGGGGGACAGGGGGCTAATTCACCCCTCCACTTT.

The chain is built from TRBV10-3 and TRBJ1-6, with 8 nucleotides matching TRBD1. CDR1 is ENHRY, CDR2 SYGVKD, per germline. V gave up 7 bases and J gave up 9 bases; unmatched junction bases: 14. This CDR3 is built from 16 residues. CDR3 DNA: TGTGCCATCAAGATGGGACCGGACAGGGTTAGTTCACCCCTCCACTTT. Amino acids: CAIKMGPDRVSSPLHF.